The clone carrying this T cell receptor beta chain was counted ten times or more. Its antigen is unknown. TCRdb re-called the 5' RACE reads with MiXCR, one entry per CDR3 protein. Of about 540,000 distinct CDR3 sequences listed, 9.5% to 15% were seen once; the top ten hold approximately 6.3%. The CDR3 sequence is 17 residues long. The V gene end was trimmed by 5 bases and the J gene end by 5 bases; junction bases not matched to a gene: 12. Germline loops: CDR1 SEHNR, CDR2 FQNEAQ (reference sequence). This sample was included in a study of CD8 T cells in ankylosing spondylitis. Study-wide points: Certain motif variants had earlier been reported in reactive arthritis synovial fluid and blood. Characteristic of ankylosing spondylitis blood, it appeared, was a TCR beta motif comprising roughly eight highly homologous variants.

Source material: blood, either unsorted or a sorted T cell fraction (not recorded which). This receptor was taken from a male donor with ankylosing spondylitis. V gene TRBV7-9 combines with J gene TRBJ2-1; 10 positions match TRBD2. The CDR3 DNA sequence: TGTGCCAGCAGCCTGATGGTATTAGCGGGGGGTAACAATGAGCAGTTCTTC. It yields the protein CASSLMVLAGGNNEQFF. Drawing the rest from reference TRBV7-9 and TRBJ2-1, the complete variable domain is DTGVSQNPRHKITKRGQNVTFRCDPISEHNRLYWYRQTLGQGPEFLTYFQNEAQLEKSRLLSDRFSAERPKGSFSTLEIQRTEQGDSAMYLCASSLMVLAGGNNEQFFGPGTRLTVL.